The 6 T cell receptor beta chains given below trace back to one sample, sequenced in a study of blood T cell repertoires in COVID-19 (dated by TCRdb to the early 2020s). Libraries were made using the immunoSEQ multiplex PCR assay. In TCRdb, the immuneACCESS table is reduced to in-frame sequences with V and J assigned. These tables do not hold every clone; where another copy was compared, an unresolved V gene accounts for under half, and the others remain unexplained. The sample table holds fewer than 700,000 clones, of which about 89% were seen once. Of the sample, roughly 8% falls within the top ten clones. Sequencing was carried out using peripheral blood. These receptor sequences come from a woman between 50 and 59 years old with COVID-19, enrolled during active disease.

The chain recombines TRBV5-4 with TRBJ2-2, with D tentatively TRBD2 (7 bases). This CDR3 spans 16 amino acids. Trimming stripped 3 bases from V and 1 base from J, with 13 bases between. The germline gives CDR1 SGHNT, CDR2 YYREEE (reference sequence). CDR3 in amino acids: CASSSMRGGNTGELFF. Written as DNA, the CDR3 is TGTGCCAGCAGCTCCATGAGGGGGGGGAACACCGGGGAGCTGTTTTTT. The whole variable domain, filled in from reference TRBV5-4 and TRBJ2-2, reads ETGVTQSPTHLIKTRGQQVTLRCSSQSGHNTVSWYQQALGQGPQFIFQYYREEENGRGNFPPRFSGLQFPNYSSELNVNALELDDSALYLCASSSMRGGNTGELFFGEGSRLTVL.

This chain's CDR3 is CASSTGQGAANEKLFF. The CDR3 nucleotides are TGCGCCAGCAGCACGGGACAGGGGGCCGCTAATGAAAAACTGTTTTTT. V is TRBV5-1 and J is TRBJ1-4; TRBD1 aligns across 12 bases. This CDR3 contains 16 residues. The ends lost 4 bases at V and 3 bases at J; junction bases unmatched: 4. Germline V gene data show CDR1 as SGHRS and CDR2 as YFSETQ.

In DNA, the CDR3 is TGTGCCAGTAGTTCCCAAGGCACAGGGAGGGATTCACCCCTCCACTTT. It codes for CASSSQGTGRDSPLHF. The rearrangement links TRBV19 to TRBJ1-6, with D maybe TRBD1 (6 bases). The CDR3 has 16 amino acids. V lost 5 bases to trimming and J lost 8 bases, with 19 bases between them. Looked up from germline, CDR1 is LNHDA and CDR2 is SQIVND (reference sequence).

V is TRBV3-1 (or the pseudogene TRBV3-2) and J is TRBJ2-5; 9 nucleotides agree with TRBD2. V lost 1 base, J lost 5 bases, and 5 bases stayed unmatched. CDR1 and CDR2 (germline): LGHDT, YNNKEL (reference sequence). CDR3 size: 15 residues. In DNA, the CDR3 is TGTGCCAGCAGCCAAGGAGCGGGGGGCGGTGAGACCCAGTACTTC. Protein sequence: CASSQGAGGGETQYF.

J is TRBJ1-1 and V is TRBV21-1; the table calls TRBD1, which could not be checked here. TRBV21-1 is a pseudogene locus. This CDR3 contains 15 residues. CDR3 coding DNA: TGTGCCAGCTCCGGGTCGGACAGGGCGAACACTGAAGCTTTCTTT. Translation gives CASSGSDRANTEAFF.

V is TRBV5-4 and J is TRBJ2-7, with 8 bases lining up with TRBD1. J lost 5 bases, V lost 4 bases, and 5 bases had no gene match. Germline loops: CDR1 SGHNT, CDR2 YYREEE (reference sequence). CDR3 length equals 13 residues. The CDR3 here is CASSQTGGNEQYF. CDR3 DNA sequence: TGTGCCAGCAGCCAAACAGGGGGTAACGAGCAGTACTTC.